The T cell receptor (beta chain) under discussion was sequenced for a study of beta chain features in type 1 diabetes. Study-level information: No age, gender or cell yield differences were seen between patients and healthy donors.

Markers CD45RO/CCR7/CD25/CD127/CD95/CD27 served to sort CD4+ naive, central memory, regulatory and stem cell-like memory cells. Findings of the study overall: There was a moderate but significant shortening of TCRB CDR3s in all four CD4+ subsets of Type 1 diabetes patients. Within the patient group, naive, central memory and Treg TCRB repertoires appeared more similar to each other than within healthy donors.

Concerning this clone itself: Its matching antigen is unknown.

Per germline, CDR1 MDHEN and CDR2 SYDVKM. Losses at the gene ends were 6 bases for V and 5 bases for J; bases not matched to a gene: 7. The CDR3 totals 15 residues. Reverse transcription of all isolated RNA meant that expressed TCRB transcripts were sequenced. Produced via immunoSEQ multiplex PCR; TCRdb's table is partial and in-frame only. The sample includes hundreds of thousands of clones, 17% of them seen just once. The V and J genes are TRBV28 and TRBJ1-4, with 9 positions matching TRBD1. The sequencing sample was made of naive CD4+ T cells from blood. The sequence was collected from a woman younger than 35 in good health. DNA of the CDR3: TGTGCCAGCAGGGCTCGTGGGACAGGGAATGAAAAACTGTTTTTT. It codes for CASRARGTGNEKLFF.